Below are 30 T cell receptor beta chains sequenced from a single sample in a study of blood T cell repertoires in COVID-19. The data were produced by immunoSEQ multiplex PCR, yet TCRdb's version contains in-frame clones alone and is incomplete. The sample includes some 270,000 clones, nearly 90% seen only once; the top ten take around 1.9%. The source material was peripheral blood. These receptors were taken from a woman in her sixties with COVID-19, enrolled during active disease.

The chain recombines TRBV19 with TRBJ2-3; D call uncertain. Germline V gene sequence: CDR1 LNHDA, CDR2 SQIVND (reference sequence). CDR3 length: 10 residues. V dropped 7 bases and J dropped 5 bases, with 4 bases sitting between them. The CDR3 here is CASKRDTQYF. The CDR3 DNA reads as TGTGCCAGTAAGAGAGATACGCAGTATTTT.

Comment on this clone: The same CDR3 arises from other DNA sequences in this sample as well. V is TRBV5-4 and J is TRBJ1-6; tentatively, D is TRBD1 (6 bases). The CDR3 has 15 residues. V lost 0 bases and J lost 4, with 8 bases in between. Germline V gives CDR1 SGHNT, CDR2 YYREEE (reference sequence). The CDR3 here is CASSLGTAYNSPLHF. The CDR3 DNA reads TGTGCCAGCAGCTTGGGGACAGCATATAATTCACCCCTCCACTTT.

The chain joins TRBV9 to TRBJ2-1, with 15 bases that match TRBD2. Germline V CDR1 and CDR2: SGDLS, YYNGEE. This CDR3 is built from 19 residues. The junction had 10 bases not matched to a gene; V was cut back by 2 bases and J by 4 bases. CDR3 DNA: TGTGCCAGCAGCGTCAACCCGCGGACTAGCGGGGGGGGATACAATGAGCAGTTCTTC. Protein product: CASSVNPRTSGGGYNEQFF.

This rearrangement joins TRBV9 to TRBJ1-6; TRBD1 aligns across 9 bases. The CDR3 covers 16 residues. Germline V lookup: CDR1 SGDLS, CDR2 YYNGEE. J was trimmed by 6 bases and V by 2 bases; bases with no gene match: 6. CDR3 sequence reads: CASSVTPGQGNSPLHF. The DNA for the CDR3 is TGTGCCAGCAGCGTCACACCGGGACAGGGTAATTCACCCCTCCACTTT.

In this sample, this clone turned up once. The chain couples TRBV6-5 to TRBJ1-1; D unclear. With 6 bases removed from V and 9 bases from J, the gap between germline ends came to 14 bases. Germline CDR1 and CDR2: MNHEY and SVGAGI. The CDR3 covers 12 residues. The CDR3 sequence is CASRYREGQAFF. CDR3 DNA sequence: TGTGCCAGCAGGTATCGGGAGGGCCAAGCTTTCTTT.

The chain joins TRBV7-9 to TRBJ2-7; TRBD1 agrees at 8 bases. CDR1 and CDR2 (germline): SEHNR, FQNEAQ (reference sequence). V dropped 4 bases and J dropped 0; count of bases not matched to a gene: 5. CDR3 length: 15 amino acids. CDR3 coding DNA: TGTGCCAGCAGCTACACAGGGGGTCCCTCCTACGAGCAGTACTTC. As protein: CASSYTGGPSYEQYF.

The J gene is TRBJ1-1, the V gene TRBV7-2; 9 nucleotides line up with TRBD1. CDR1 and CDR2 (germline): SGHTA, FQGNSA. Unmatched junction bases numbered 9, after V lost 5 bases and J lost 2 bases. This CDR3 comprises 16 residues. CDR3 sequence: CASSLNGQGPNTEAFF. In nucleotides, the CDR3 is TGTGCCAGCAGCCTAAACGGACAGGGGCCCAACACTGAAGCTTTCTTT.

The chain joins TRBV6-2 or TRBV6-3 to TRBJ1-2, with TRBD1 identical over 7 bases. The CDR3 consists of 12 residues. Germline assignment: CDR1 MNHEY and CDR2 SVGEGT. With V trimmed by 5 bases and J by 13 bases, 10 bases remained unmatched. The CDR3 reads CASSLRQGRGTF. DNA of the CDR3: TGTGCCAGCAGTCTGAGACAGGGAAGAGGCACCTTC.

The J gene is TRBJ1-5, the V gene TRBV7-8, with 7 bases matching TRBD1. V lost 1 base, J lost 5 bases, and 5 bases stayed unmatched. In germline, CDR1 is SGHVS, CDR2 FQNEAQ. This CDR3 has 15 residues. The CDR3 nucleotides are TGTGCCAGCAGCTTAGAAGGACAGGCCCATCAGCCCCAGCATTTT. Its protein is CASSLEGQAHQPQHF.

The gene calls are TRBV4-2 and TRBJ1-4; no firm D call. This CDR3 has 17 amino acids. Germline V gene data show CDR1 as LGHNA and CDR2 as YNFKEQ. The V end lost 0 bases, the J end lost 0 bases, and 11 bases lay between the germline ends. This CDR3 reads CASSQEGASPTNEKLFF. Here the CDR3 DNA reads TGTGCCAGCAGCCAAGAAGGAGCCAGCCCAACTAATGAAAAACTGTTTTTT.

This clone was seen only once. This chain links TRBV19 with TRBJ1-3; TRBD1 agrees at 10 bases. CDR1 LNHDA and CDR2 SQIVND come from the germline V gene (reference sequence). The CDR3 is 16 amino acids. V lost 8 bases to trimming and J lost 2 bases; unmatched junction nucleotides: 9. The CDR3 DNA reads TGTGCCAGTTTGAGTACAGACAGGGGGCCTGGAAACACCATATATTTT. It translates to CASLSTDRGPGNTIYF.

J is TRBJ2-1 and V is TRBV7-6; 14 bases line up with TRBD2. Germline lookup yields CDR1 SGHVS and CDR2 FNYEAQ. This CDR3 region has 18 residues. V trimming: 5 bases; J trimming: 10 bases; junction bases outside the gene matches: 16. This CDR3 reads CASSEGLAGARATSEQFF. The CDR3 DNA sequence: TGTGCCAGCAGCGAGGGACTAGCGGGGGCCCGGGCGACCTCCGAGCAGTTCTTC.

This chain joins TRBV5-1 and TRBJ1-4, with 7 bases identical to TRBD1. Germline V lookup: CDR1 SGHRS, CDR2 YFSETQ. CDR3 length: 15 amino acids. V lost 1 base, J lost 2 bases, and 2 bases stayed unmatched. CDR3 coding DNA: TGCGCCAGCAGCTTGAGACAGGGTACTAATGAAAAACTGTTTTTT. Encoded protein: CASSLRQGTNEKLFF.

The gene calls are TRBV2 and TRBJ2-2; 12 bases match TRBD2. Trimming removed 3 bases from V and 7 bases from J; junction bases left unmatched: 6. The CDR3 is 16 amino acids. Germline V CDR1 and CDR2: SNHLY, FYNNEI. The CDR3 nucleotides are TGTGCCAGCAGTGATCCTAGCGGGGGGGCCAGCGGGGAGCTGTTTTTT. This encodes CASSDPSGGASGELFF.

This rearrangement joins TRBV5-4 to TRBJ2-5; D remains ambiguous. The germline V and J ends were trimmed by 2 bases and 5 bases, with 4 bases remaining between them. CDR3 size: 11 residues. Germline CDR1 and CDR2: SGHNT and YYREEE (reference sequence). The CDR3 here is CASSLEETQYF. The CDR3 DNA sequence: TGTGCCAGCAGCTTAGAGGAGACCCAGTACTTC.

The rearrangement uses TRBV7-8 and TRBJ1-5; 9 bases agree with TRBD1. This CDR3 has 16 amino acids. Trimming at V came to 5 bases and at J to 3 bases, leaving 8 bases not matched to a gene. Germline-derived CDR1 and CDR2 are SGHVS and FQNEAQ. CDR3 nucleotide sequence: TGTGCCAGCAGCCAGGGACAGGGAAATCTCAATCAGCCCCAGCATTTT. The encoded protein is CASSQGQGNLNQPQHF.

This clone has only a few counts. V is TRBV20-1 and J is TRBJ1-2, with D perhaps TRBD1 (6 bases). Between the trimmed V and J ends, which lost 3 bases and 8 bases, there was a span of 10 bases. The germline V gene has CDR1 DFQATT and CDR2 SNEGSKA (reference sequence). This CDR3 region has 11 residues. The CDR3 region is CSARVQGGYTF. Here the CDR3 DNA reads TGCAGTGCTAGGGTACAGGGAGGCTACACCTTC.

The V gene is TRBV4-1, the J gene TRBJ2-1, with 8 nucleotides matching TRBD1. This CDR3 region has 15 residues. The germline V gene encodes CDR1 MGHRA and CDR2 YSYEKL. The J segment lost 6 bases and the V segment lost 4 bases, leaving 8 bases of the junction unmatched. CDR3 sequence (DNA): TGCGCCAGCAGCCTGTCCGGACAGGGTCTCAATGAGCAGTTCTTC. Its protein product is CASSLSGQGLNEQFF.

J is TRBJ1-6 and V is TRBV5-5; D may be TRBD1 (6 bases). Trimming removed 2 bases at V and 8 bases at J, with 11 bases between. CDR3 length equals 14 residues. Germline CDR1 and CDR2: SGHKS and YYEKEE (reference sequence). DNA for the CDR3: TGTGCCAGCAGCTTTGACAGGTTTGATTCACCCCTCCACTTT. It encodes CASSFDRFDSPLHF. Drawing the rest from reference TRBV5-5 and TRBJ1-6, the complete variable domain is DAGVTQSPTHLIKTRGQQVTLRCSPISGHKSVSWYQQVLGQGPQFIFQYYEKEERGRGNFPDRFSARQFPNYSSELNVNALLLGDSALYLCASSFDRFDSPLHFGNGTRLTVT.

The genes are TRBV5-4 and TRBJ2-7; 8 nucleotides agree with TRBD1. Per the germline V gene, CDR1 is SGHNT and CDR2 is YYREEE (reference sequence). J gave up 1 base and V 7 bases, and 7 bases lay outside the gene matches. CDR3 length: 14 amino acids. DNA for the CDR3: TGTGCCAGCTATGACAGGGGATTTTCCTACGAGCAGTACTTC. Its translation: CASYDRGFSYEQYF.

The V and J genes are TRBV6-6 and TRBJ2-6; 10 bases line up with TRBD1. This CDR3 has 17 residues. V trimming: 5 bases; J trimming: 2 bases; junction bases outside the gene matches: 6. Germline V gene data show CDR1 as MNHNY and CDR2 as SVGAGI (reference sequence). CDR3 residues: CASSLRQGAAGANVLTF. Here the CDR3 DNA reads TGTGCCAGCAGTCTACGACAGGGGGCAGCTGGGGCCAACGTCCTGACTTTC.

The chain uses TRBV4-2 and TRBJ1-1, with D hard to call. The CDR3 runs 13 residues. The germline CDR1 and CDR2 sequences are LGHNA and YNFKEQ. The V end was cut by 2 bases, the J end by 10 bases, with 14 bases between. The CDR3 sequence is CASSQTTLAGAFF. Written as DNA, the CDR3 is TGTGCCAGCAGCCAAACAACACTAGCGGGAGCTTTCTTT.

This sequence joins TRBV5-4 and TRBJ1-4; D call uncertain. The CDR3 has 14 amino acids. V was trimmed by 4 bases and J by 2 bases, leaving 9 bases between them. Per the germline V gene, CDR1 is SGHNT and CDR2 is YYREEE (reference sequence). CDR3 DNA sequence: TGTGCCAGCAGCCTGCGCGGGACTAATGAAAAACTGTTTTTT. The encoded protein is CASSLRGTNEKLFF.

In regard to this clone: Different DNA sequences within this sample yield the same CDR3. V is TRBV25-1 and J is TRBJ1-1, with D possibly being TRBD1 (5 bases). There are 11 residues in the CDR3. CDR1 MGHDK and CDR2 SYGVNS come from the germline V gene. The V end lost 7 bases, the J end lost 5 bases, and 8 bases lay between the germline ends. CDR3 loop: CASTGGTEAFF. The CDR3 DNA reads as TGTGCCAGCACGGGGGGAACTGAAGCTTTCTTT.

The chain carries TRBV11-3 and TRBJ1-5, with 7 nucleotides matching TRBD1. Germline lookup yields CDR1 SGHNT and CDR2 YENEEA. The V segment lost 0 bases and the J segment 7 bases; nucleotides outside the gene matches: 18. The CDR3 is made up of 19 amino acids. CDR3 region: CASSLDRGDETGQGQPQHF. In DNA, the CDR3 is TGTGCCAGCAGCTTAGATAGAGGGGACGAGACAGGGCAAGGGCAGCCCCAGCATTTT.

Written as DNA, the CDR3 is TGTGCCAGCAGTCCTATAGGGGGAGGGGAGGGCAATCAGCCCCAGCATTTT. It specifies CASSPIGGGEGNQPQHF. This rearrangement joins TRBV6-6 to TRBJ1-5, with D maybe TRBD1 (6 bases). Germline values: CDR1 MNHNY, CDR2 SVGAGI (reference sequence). The CDR3 totals 17 residues. Trimming left V 5 bases short and J 2 bases short, with 19 bases between.

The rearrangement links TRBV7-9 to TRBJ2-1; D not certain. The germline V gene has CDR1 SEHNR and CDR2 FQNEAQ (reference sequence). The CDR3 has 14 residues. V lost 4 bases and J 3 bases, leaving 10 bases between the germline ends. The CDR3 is CASSYDFIYNEQFF. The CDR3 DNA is TGTGCCAGCAGCTACGACTTCATCTACAATGAGCAGTTCTTC. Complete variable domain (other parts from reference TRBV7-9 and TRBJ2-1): DTGVSQNPRHKITKRGQNVTFRCDPISEHNRLYWYRQTLGQGPEFLTYFQNEAQLEKSRLLSDRFSAERPKGSFSTLEIQRTEQGDSAMYLCASSYDFIYNEQFFGPGTRLTVL.

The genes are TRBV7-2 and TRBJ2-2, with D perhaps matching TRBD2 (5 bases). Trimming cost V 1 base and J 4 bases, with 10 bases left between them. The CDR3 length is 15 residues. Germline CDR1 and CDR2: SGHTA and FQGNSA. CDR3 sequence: CASSLVERITGELFF. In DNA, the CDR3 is TGTGCCAGCAGCTTAGTAGAGCGGATCACCGGGGAGCTGTTTTTT. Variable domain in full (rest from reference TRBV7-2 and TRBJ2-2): GAGVSQSPSNKVTEKGKDVELRCDPISGHTALYWYRQSLGQGLEFLIYFQGNSAPDKSGLPSDRFSAERTGGSVSTLTIQRTQQEDSAVYLCASSLVERITGELFFGEGSRLTVL.

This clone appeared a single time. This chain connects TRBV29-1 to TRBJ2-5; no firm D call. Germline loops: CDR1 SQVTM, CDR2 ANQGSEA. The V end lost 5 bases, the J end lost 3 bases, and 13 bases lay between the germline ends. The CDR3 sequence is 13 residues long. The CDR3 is CSVSVRQKETQYF. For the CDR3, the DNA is TGCAGCGTTTCGGTCAGGCAAAAAGAGACCCAGTACTTC.

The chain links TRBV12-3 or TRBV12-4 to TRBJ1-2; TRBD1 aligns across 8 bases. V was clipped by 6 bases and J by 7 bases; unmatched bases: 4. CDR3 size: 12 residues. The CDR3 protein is CASSQGAGGYTF. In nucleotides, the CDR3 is TGTGCCAGCAGCCAGGGGGCCGGTGGCTACACCTTC.